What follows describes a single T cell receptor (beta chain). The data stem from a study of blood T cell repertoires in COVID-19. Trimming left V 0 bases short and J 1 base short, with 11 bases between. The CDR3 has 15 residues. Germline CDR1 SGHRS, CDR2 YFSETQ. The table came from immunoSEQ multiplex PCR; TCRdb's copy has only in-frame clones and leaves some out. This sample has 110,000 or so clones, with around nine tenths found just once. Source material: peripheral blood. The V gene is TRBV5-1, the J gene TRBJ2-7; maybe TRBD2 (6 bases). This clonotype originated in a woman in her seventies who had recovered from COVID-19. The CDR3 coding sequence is TGCGCCAGCAGCTTGGCCGGGAGCGCTTCCTACGAGCAGTACTTC. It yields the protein CASSLAGSASYEQYF.